The 6 T cell receptor beta chains given below trace back to one sample, sequenced in a study of blood T cell repertoires in COVID-19. The method was immunoSEQ multiplex PCR; TCRdb's version includes in-frame clones alone and lacks a portion of them. The sample has 240,000 or so clones; 86% are singletons. What was sequenced was peripheral blood. The source is a man at least 80 years old with acute or convalescent COVID-19.

V is TRBV7-2 and J is TRBJ2-2; perhaps TRBD2 as D (6 bases). This CDR3 contains 14 residues. V gave up 6 bases and J gave up 4 bases, with 12 bases separating them. Germline lookup yields CDR1 SGHTA and CDR2 FQGNSA. The chain's CDR3 is CASRRDFRTGELFF. DNA for the CDR3: TGTGCCAGCAGACGGGACTTCCGCACCGGGGAGCTGTTTTTT.

This chain uses TRBV6-1 with TRBJ1-5, with D possibly matching TRBD1 (6 bases). Per the germline V gene, CDR1 is MNHNS and CDR2 is SASEGT. The CDR3 has 15 residues. Trimming stripped 3 bases from V and 4 bases from J, with 13 bases between. CDR3 region: CASSDSPQGNQPQHF. CDR3 in DNA: TGTGCCAGCAGTGATTCCCCACAGGGTAATCAGCCCCAGCATTTT.

The V and J genes are TRBV2 and TRBJ2-7; a possible D gene is TRBD1 (5 bases). Germline V gives CDR1 SNHLY, CDR2 FYNNEI. Trimming pared 8 bases from V and 2 bases from J, leaving 16 bases between. The CDR3 runs 14 residues. The CDR3 sequence: CASVPRKGTYEQYF. The CDR3 DNA reads TGTGCCAGCGTACCCCGGAAGGGGACCTACGAGCAGTACTTC. The full variable domain, rest sourced from reference TRBV2 and TRBJ2-7, is EPEVTQTPSHQVTQMGQEVILRCVPISNHLYFYWYRQILGQKVEFLVSFYNNEISEKSEIFDDQFSVERPDGSNFTLKIRSTKLEDSAMYFCASVPRKGTYEQYFGPGTRLTVT.

The V and J genes are TRBV3-1 (or the pseudogene TRBV3-2) and TRBJ1-2, with 7 bases aligning to TRBD1. CDR1 is LGHDT, CDR2 YNNKEL, per germline (reference sequence). J gave up 2 bases and V 4 bases, and 7 bases lay outside the gene matches. The CDR3 consists of 15 residues. The CDR3 protein is CASSPNLQGNYGYTF. In DNA form, the CDR3 reads TGTGCCAGCAGCCCAAACTTACAGGGGAACTATGGCTACACCTTC.

The chain couples TRBV6-4 to TRBJ2-2; D uncertain. Trimming removed 4 bases at V and 6 bases at J, with 9 bases between. The CDR3 runs 13 residues. Germline loops: CDR1 MRHNA, CDR2 SNTAGT. The CDR3 DNA reads TGTGCCAGCAGTGTTGACTCACCCGGGGAGCTGTTTTTT. This gives the protein CASSVDSPGELFF.

This chain joins TRBV29-1 and TRBJ2-5, with D tentatively TRBD1 (5 bases). CDR3 length: 13 amino acids. Germline lookup yields CDR1 SQVTM and CDR2 ANQGSEA. Deletions cut 7 bases from V and 5 bases from J, with 17 bases between. CDR3 residues: CSGRHAGSETQYF. The CDR3 DNA reads TGCAGCGGACGACATGCAGGGTCGGAGACCCAGTACTTC.